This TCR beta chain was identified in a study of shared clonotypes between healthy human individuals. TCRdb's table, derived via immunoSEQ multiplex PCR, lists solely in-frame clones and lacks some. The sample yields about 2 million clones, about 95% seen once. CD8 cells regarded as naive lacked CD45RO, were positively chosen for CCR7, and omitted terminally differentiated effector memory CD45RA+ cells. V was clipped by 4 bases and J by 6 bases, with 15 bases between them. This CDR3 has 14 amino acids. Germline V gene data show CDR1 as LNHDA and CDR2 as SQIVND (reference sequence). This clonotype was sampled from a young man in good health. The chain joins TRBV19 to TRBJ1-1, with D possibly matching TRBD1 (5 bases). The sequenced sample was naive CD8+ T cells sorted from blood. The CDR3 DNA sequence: TGTGCCAGTAGTAGGCTGAGGGGCCGAGCTGAAGCTTTCTTT. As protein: CASSRLRGRAEAFF. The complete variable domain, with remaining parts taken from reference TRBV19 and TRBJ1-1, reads DGGITQSPKYLFRKEGQNVTLSCEQNLNHDAMYWYRQDPGQGLRLIYYSQIVNDFQKGDIAEGYSVSREKKESFPLTVTSAQKNPTAFYLCASSRLRGRAEAFFGQGTRLTVV.